This T cell receptor beta chain was documented in a study of cytomegalovirus exposure and HLA in healthy donors. The V end lost 2 bases, the J end lost 2 bases, and 10 bases lay between the germline ends. The germline V gene has CDR1 LGHNA and CDR2 YNFKEQ. The CDR3 covers 15 residues. Amplification used 60 Vbeta primers and 13 Jbeta primers. Sequencing used immunoSEQ multiplex PCR; TCRdb keeps in-frame clones, though not all of them. This sample has more than 45,000 clones, with roughly four fifths found just once. The chain recombines TRBV4-2 with TRBJ1-5, with D unclear. The receptor was isolated from a woman in her thirties or forties in good health and CMV-seropositive. Source material: PBMCs. CDR3 in amino acids: CASSQSFGGNQPQHF. The CDR3 DNA reads as TGTGCCAGCAGCCAAAGTTTCGGTGGCAATCAGCCCCAGCATTTT.